The rows below give T cell receptor beta chains drawn from one sample of a study of shared clonotypes between healthy human individuals. The assay was immunoSEQ multiplex PCR, and TCRdb's table has in-frame clones only and misses some. The data show about 2.3 million clones, 85% to 95% seen once. Sequenced: naive CD4+ T cells from PBMCs. Receptors were obtained from a man between 18 and 35 years old in good health. Some clones in this sample may be carry-over from other donors' samples. The CDR3 runs from the conserved cysteine through the conserved F or W. The order of the fields is V gene, clone size, J gene, D gene, CDR3 protein, CDR3 DNA. The D gene is left open where the match is weak. Not every row has a clone size; where given, it reads once, few, many or a size class.

V gene: TRBV7-2; clone size: -; J gene: TRBJ1-2; D gene: -; CDR3 protein: CASSLAGGLGYTF; CDR3 DNA: TGTGCCAGCAGCTTAGCGGGGGGTTTAGGCTACACCTTC
V gene: TRBV7-2; clone size: -; J gene: TRBJ2-7; D gene: -; CDR3 protein: CASSSQGLIDEQYF; CDR3 DNA: TGTGCCAGCAGCTCTCAGGGTTTAATCGACGAGCAGTACTTC
V gene: TRBV30; clone size: -; J gene: TRBJ1-2; D gene: -; CDR3 protein: CAWSPRDNYGYTF; CDR3 DNA: TGTGCCTGGAGTCCCAGGGACAACTATGGCTACACCTTC
V gene: TRBV5-1; clone size: -; J gene: TRBJ2-3; D gene: -; CDR3 protein: CASSFKGPDTQYF; CDR3 DNA: TGCGCCAGCAGCTTTAAGGGTCCAGATACGCAGTATTTT
V gene: TRBV6-1; clone size: -; J gene: TRBJ1-1; D gene: -; CDR3 protein: CASSAQAGFEAFF; CDR3 DNA: TGTGCCAGCAGTGCACAGGCGGGGTTTGAAGCTTTCTTT
V gene: TRBV2; clone size: -; J gene: TRBJ2-5; D gene: TRBD1; CDR3 protein: CASSGQGLRETQYF; CDR3 DNA: TGTGCCAGCAGTGGACAGGGTTTAAGAGAGACCCAGTACTTC
V gene: TRBV6-4; clone size: -; J gene: TRBJ2-1; D gene: -; CDR3 protein: CASSDSSGPRPREQFF; CDR3 DNA: TGTGCCAGCAGTGACTCTAGCGGTCCGCGGCCTAGGGAGCAGTTCTTC
V gene: TRBV9; clone size: -; J gene: TRBJ1-3; D gene: TRBD1; CDR3 protein: CASSRGEDTIYF; CDR3 DNA: TGTGCCTCCTCCAGGGGGGAGGACACCATATATTTT
V gene: TRBV28; clone size: -; J gene: TRBJ2-3; D gene: -; CDR3 protein: CASSRLATDTQYF; CDR3 DNA: TGTGCCAGCAGTAGGCTAGCGACCGATACGCAGTATTTT
V gene: TRBV6-1; clone size: -; J gene: TRBJ1-1; D gene: -; CDR3 protein: CASSELSLNTEAFF; CDR3 DNA: TGTGCCAGCAGTGAACTGAGTCTGAACACTGAAGCTTTCTTT
V gene: TRBV10-3; clone size: -; J gene: TRBJ1-2; D gene: -; CDR3 protein: CAISVEGANYGYTF; CDR3 DNA: TGTGCCATCTCAGTGGAGGGAGCTAACTATGGCTACACCTTC
V gene: TRBV14; clone size: -; J gene: TRBJ1-4; D gene: -; CDR3 protein: CASSQVGEKLFF; CDR3 DNA: TGTGCCAGCAGCCAAGTTGGGGAAAAACTGTTTTTT
V gene: TRBV11-3; clone size: -; J gene: TRBJ2-7; D gene: -; CDR3 protein: CASSLLRWGAISYEQYF; CDR3 DNA: TGTGCCAGCAGCTTATTGCGTTGGGGGGCTATATCCTACGAGCAGTACTTC
V gene: TRBV4-2; clone size: -; J gene: TRBJ2-3; D gene: TRBD1; CDR3 protein: CASSPDRGTDTQYF; CDR3 DNA: TGTGCCAGCAGCCCTGACAGGGGTACAGATACGCAGTATTTT
V gene: TRBV30; clone size: -; J gene: TRBJ2-5; D gene: -; CDR3 protein: CAWSGGQYQETQYF; CDR3 DNA: TGTGCCTGGAGCGGAGGACAGTACCAAGAGACCCAGTACTTC
V gene: TRBV6-1; clone size: -; J gene: TRBJ1-2; D gene: -; CDR3 protein: CASSPGPLDGYTF; CDR3 DNA: TGTGCCAGCAGCCCTGGACCCCTCGATGGCTACACCTTC
V gene: TRBV5-6; clone size: once; J gene: TRBJ2-1; D gene: -; CDR3 protein: CASSSPQRFSYNEQFF; CDR3 DNA: TGTGCCAGCAGCTCCCCCCAGCGCTTCTCCTACAATGAGCAGTTCTTC
V gene: TRBV28; clone size: -; J gene: TRBJ1-5; D gene: -; CDR3 protein: CASSVGGWSVTRQPQHF; CDR3 DNA: TGTGCCAGCAGTGTGGGGGGTTGGAGTGTGACACGCCAGCCCCAGCATTTT
V gene: TRBV30; clone size: -; J gene: TRBJ1-1; D gene: -; CDR3 protein: CAAGGVLTEAFF; CDR3 DNA: TGTGCCGCGGGAGGGGTCCTCACTGAAGCTTTCTTT
V gene: TRBV5-4; clone size: -; J gene: TRBJ2-2; D gene: TRBD1; CDR3 protein: CASSVYRGNGELFF; CDR3 DNA: TGTGCCAGCAGCGTGTACAGGGGCAACGGGGAGCTGTTTTTT
V gene: TRBV5-1; clone size: -; J gene: TRBJ2-3; D gene: TRBD2; CDR3 protein: CASSLLADPGDTQYF; CDR3 DNA: TGCGCCAGCAGCTTACTAGCGGACCCAGGCGATACGCAGTATTTT
V gene: TRBV7-9; clone size: -; J gene: TRBJ2-7; D gene: TRBD1; CDR3 protein: CASSSATGGLAYEQYF; CDR3 DNA: TGTGCCAGCAGCTCAGCCACAGGGGGCCTTGCCTACGAGCAGTACTTC
V gene: TRBV7-9; clone size: -; J gene: TRBJ2-6; D gene: TRBD1; CDR3 protein: CASSVTDREGDAGANVLTF; CDR3 DNA: TGTGCCAGCAGCGTAACTGACAGGGAAGGGGACGCTGGGGCCAACGTCCTGACTTTC
V gene: TRBV6-6; clone size: -; J gene: TRBJ2-5; D gene: TRBD2; CDR3 protein: CASRLPGLAGGETQYF; CDR3 DNA: TGTGCCAGCAGACTCCCGGGACTAGCGGGGGGGGAGACCCAGTACTTC
V gene: TRBV4-3; clone size: -; J gene: TRBJ2-7; D gene: -; CDR3 protein: CASSQERYGEQYF; CDR3 DNA: TGCGCCAGCAGCCAGGAACGCTACGGCGAGCAGTACTTC
V gene: TRBV5-4; clone size: -; J gene: TRBJ2-1; D gene: TRBD2; CDR3 protein: CASSLGLAGFEQFF; CDR3 DNA: TGTGCCAGCAGCTTGGGGTTAGCGGGATTTGAGCAGTTCTTC
V gene: TRBV5-5; clone size: -; J gene: TRBJ2-1; D gene: -; CDR3 protein: CASSWWGPGYEQFF; CDR3 DNA: TGTGCCAGCAGCTGGTGGGGGCCGGGATATGAGCAGTTCTTC
V gene: TRBV11-2; clone size: once; J gene: TRBJ2-3; D gene: -; CDR3 protein: CASRTAVDTQYF; CDR3 DNA: TGTGCCAGCCGCACGGCGGTAGATACGCAGTATTTT
V gene: TRBV15; clone size: -; J gene: TRBJ2-3; D gene: -; CDR3 protein: CATSRERGDTQYF; CDR3 DNA: TGTGCCACCAGCAGAGAGAGGGGTGATACGCAGTATTTT
V gene: TRBV18; clone size: once; J gene: TRBJ2-5; D gene: -; CDR3 protein: CASSQSSSPGGREYF; CDR3 DNA: TGTGCCAGCTCACAATCCTCTTCCCCGGGGGGCCGGGAGTACTTC
V gene: TRBV28; clone size: -; J gene: TRBJ2-7; D gene: TRBD1; CDR3 protein: CASSSVTGSSYEQYF; CDR3 DNA: TGTGCCAGCAGTTCGGTGACAGGGAGCTCCTACGAGCAGTACTTC
V gene: TRBV29-1; clone size: -; J gene: TRBJ2-7; D gene: -; CDR3 protein: CSVGARGYEQYF; CDR3 DNA: TGCAGCGTTGGAGCCAGGGGATACGAGCAGTACTTC
V gene: TRBV30; clone size: -; J gene: TRBJ1-5; D gene: TRBD1; CDR3 protein: CAWATGTSNQPQHF; CDR3 DNA: TGTGCCTGGGCGACAGGGACGAGCAATCAGCCCCAGCATTTT
V gene: TRBV5-1; clone size: -; J gene: TRBJ2-2; D gene: -; CDR3 protein: CASSLEGDKNTGELFF; CDR3 DNA: TGCGCCAGCAGCTTGGAAGGGGACAAGAACACCGGGGAGCTGTTTTTT
V gene: TRBV4-3; clone size: -; J gene: TRBJ2-1; D gene: -; CDR3 protein: CASSQVLLLHNEQFF; CDR3 DNA: TGCGCCAGCAGCCAAGTCTTACTCCTTCACAATGAGCAGTTCTTC
V gene: TRBV5-1; clone size: -; J gene: TRBJ1-1; D gene: -; CDR3 protein: CASSLRTGDTEAFF; CDR3 DNA: TGCGCCAGCAGCTTGCGTACAGGAGACACTGAAGCTTTCTTT
V gene: TRBV30; clone size: once; J gene: TRBJ1-6; D gene: -; CDR3 protein: CAWSVRPNYNSPLHF; CDR3 DNA: TGTGCCTGGAGTGTAAGACCTAACTATAATTCACCCCTCCACTTT
V gene: TRBV7-2; clone size: once; J gene: TRBJ2-2; D gene: -; CDR3 protein: CASSPRRPNTGELFF; CDR3 DNA: TGTGCCAGCAGCCCCCGCCGCCCGAACACCGGGGAGCTGTTTTTT
V gene: TRBV29-1; clone size: -; J gene: TRBJ2-1; D gene: -; CDR3 protein: CSVEELQLNEQFF; CDR3 DNA: TGCAGCGTTGAAGAATTACAGCTCAATGAGCAGTTCTTC
V gene: TRBV7-2; clone size: once; J gene: TRBJ2-1; D gene: -; CDR3 protein: CASSLSWSSYNEQFF; CDR3 DNA: TGTGCCAGCAGCTTAAGTTGGAGCTCCTACAATGAGCAGTTCTTC
V gene: TRBV5-1; clone size: -; J gene: TRBJ1-4; D gene: -; CDR3 protein: CASSLASTNEKLFF; CDR3 DNA: TGCGCCAGCAGCTTGGCCTCAACTAATGAAAAACTGTTTTTT
V gene: TRBV7-9; clone size: -; J gene: TRBJ1-5; D gene: -; CDR3 protein: CASSRGNQPQHF; CDR3 DNA: TGTGCCAGCAGTAGGGGCAATCAGCCCCAGCATTTT
V gene: TRBV19; clone size: -; J gene: TRBJ2-5; D gene: -; CDR3 protein: CASSAGRGGGQETQYF; CDR3 DNA: TGTGCCAGTAGTGCCGGACGAGGGGGAGGCCAAGAGACCCAGTACTTC
V gene: TRBV11-2; clone size: -; J gene: TRBJ2-7; D gene: TRBD2; CDR3 protein: CASSLVRGRTYEQYF; CDR3 DNA: TGTGCCAGCAGCTTAGTTCGCGGGAGAACCTACGAGCAGTACTTC
V gene: TRBV6-5; clone size: -; J gene: TRBJ1-2; D gene: -; CDR3 protein: CASALGGNYGYTF; CDR3 DNA: TGTGCCTCCGCCCTGGGGGGAAACTATGGCTACACCTTC
V gene: TRBV28; clone size: -; J gene: TRBJ2-5; D gene: -; CDR3 protein: CASSFRRETQYF; CDR3 DNA: TGTGCCAGCAGTTTTAGGAGAGAGACCCAGTACTTC
V gene: TRBV6-5; clone size: -; J gene: TRBJ1-2; D gene: -; CDR3 protein: CASSYGEQYGYTF; CDR3 DNA: TGTGCCAGCAGTTACGGCGAACAGTATGGCTACACCTTC